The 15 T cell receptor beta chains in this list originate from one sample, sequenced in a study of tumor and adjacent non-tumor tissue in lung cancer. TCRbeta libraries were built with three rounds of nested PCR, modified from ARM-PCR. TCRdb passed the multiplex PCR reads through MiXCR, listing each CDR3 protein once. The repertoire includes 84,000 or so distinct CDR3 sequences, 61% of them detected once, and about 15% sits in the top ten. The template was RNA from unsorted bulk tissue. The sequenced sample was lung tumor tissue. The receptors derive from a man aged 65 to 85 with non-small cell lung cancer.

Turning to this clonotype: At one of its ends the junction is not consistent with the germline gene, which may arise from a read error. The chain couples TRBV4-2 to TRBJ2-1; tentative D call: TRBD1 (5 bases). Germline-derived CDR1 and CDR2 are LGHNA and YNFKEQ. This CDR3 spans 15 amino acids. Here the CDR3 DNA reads TGTGCCAGCAGCCGAGTACTAATGACAGTACACGAGCAGCTCTTC. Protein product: CASSRVLMTVHEQLF.

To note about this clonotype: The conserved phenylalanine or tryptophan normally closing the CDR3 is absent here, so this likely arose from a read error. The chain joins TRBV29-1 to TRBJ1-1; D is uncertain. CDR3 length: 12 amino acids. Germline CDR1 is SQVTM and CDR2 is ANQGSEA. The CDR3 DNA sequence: TGCAACGTTGGTCTTACGGGGTCTGAAGCTTTCCTT. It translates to CNVGLTGSEAFL.

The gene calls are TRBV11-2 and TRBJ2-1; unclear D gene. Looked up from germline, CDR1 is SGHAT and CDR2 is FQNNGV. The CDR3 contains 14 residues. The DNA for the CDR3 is TGTGACGGCAGCTTAGAGAGGTTGATCAATGAGCAGTTCTTC. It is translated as CDGSLERLINEQFF.

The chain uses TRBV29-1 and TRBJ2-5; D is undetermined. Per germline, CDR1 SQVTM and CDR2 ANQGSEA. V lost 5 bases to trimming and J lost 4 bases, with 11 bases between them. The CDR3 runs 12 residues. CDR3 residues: CSVSGLIETQYF. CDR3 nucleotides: TGCAGCGTTAGTGGCCTCATAGAGACCCAGTACTTC.

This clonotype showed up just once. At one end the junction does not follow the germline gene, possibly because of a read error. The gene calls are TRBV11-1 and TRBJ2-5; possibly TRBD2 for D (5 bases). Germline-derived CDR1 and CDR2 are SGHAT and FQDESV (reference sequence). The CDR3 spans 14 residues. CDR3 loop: CASTRGDPRETQYF. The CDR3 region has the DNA TGTGCCAGCACACGGGGTGATCCACGAGAGACCCAGTACTTT.

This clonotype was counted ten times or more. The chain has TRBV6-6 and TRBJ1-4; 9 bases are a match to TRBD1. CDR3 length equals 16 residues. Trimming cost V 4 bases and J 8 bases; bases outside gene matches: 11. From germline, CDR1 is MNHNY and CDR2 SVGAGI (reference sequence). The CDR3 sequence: CASSFPPGTGREKLFF. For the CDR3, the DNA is TGTGCCAGCAGTTTCCCTCCCGGGACAGGGAGGGAAAAACTGTTTTTT.

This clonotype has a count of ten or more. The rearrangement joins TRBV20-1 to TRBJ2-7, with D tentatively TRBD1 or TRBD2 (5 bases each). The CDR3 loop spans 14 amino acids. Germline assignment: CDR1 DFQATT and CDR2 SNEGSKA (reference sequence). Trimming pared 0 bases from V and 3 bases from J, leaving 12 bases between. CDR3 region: CSARDRGRSYEQYF. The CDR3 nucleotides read TGCAGTGCTAGAGATCGGGGACGGAGCTACGAGCAGTACTTC.

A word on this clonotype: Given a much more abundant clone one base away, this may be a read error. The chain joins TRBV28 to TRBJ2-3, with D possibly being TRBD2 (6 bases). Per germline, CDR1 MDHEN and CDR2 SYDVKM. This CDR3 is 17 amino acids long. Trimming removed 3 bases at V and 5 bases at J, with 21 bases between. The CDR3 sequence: CASSFPWQRAFIDTQYF. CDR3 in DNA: TGTGCCAGCAGTTTCCCTTGGCAGCGGGCATTCATAGATACGCAGTATTTT.

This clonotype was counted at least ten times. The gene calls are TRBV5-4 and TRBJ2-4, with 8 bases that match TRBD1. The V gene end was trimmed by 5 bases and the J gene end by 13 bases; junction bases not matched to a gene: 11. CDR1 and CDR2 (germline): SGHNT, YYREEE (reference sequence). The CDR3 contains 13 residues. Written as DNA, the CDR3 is TGTGCCAGCAGGGTGGACGGACAGGGTCCCCAGTACTTC. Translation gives CASRVDGQGPQYF.

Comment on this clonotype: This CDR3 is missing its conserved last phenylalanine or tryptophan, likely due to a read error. The CDR3 DNA reads as TGTGCCAGCGCCGGGACAGAAGTGGACGATCAGTACCTC. This gives the protein CASAGTEVDDQYL. The rearrangement joins TRBV6-1 to TRBJ2-7; 7 bases align to TRBD1. The germline CDR1 and CDR2 sequences are MNHNS and SASEGT. CDR3 length equals 13 residues.

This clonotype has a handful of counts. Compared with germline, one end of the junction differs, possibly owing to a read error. For the CDR3, the DNA is TGTGCCAACAGCTTAGATCCAGGGTATGAGCAGTATTTC. Protein product: CANSLDPGYEQYF. The chain couples TRBV11-2 to TRBJ2-7; weak D call: TRBD1 (5 bases). This CDR3 contains 13 residues. Germline loops: CDR1 SGHAT, CDR2 FQNNGV.

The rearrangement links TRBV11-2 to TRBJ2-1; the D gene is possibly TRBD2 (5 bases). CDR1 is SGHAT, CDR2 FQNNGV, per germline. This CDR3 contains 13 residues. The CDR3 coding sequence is TGTGTCGGGGTCCCGGCCGTGGTGGGTGAGCAGTTCTTC. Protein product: CVGVPAVVGEQFF.

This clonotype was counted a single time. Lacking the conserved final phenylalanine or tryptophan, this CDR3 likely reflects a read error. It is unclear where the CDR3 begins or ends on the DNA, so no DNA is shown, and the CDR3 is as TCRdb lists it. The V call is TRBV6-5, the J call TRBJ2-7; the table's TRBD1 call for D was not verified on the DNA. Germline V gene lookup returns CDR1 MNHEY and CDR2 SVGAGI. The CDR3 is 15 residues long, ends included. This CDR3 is CVSSYVTGGLNEQYL.

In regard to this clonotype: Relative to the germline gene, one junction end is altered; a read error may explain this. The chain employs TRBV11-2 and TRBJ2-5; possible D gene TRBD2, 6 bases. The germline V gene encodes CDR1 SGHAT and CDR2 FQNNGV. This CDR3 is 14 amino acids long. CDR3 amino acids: CSSSPRTIQETQYF. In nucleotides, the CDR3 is TGTTCCAGCAGCCCCAGGACTATACAAGAGACCCAGTATTTC.

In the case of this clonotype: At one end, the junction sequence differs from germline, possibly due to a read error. The CDR3 DNA sequence: TGTGTCAGCACCCAGGGGGGAGTACTCTACAATGAGCAGTTCTTC. Encoded protein: CVSTQGGVLYNEQFF. The chain joins TRBV6-5 to TRBJ2-1; a weak D match, TRBD1 (7 bases). The V gene's germline CDR1 is MNHEY and CDR2 SVGAGI. This CDR3 is built from 15 residues.